This TCR beta chain originates from a study of blood T cell repertoires in COVID-19. Study background: T cells, B-cell-depleted T cells, or PBMCs provided the cDNA or gDNA that served as material.

The germline V gene has CDR1 MNHEY and CDR2 SVGAGI. CDR3 length equals 13 residues. V shed 6 bases and J 1 base; nucleotides not matched to a gene: 0. This clone was counted a few times. Original methodology: Estimates of nucleated cell counts were drawn from the amplification of reference gene primers. Some clones are missing from TCRdb's copy, which holds only in-frame ones; the method was immunoSEQ multiplex PCR. Clone size and V and J calls were adopted from that table, with D and trimming inferred from the DNA. The sample has 150,000 to 200,000 clones; around four fifths are singletons. The chain couples TRBV6-5 to TRBJ2-3; 8 bases are shared with TRBD2. This receptor was identified in a man aged 70-80 years with acute or convalescent COVID-19. Specimen: peripheral blood. CDR3 region: CASRTSGTDTQYF. Here the CDR3 DNA reads TGTGCCAGCAGGACTAGCGGCACAGATACGCAGTATTTT.